This T cell receptor beta chain appears in the sequencing data of a study of blood T cell repertoires in COVID-19. Study-level information: The origin of the acute and convalescent COVID-19 samples was the United States, Italy and Spain.

V lost 0 bases and J 3 bases, leaving 14 bases between the germline ends. The CDR3 contains 16 residues. Germline assignment: CDR1 SGHRS and CDR2 YFSETQ. TCRdb's copy holds only in-frame clones and misses some; the assay was immunoSEQ multiplex PCR. The repertoire holds about 210,000 clones, 90% to 95% seen once, with about 1.3% in the top ten. V gene TRBV5-1 combines with J gene TRBJ2-3; D may be TRBD1 (5 bases). Input material: peripheral blood. This clonotype was sampled from a young man with acute or convalescent COVID-19. The CDR3 spells CASSLGTGKETDTQYF. The CDR3 region has the DNA TGCGCCAGCAGCTTGGGTACAGGAAAGGAGACAGATACGCAGTATTTT. Full variable domain (outside the CDR3, taken from reference TRBV5-1 and TRBJ2-3): KAGVTQTPRYLIKTRGQQVTLSCSPISGHRSVSWYQQTPGQGLQFLFEYFSETQRNKGNFPGRFSGRQFSNSRSEMNVSTLELGDSALYLCASSLGTGKETDTQYFGPGTRLTVL.